This T cell receptor (beta chain) was sequenced in a study of blood T cell repertoires in COVID-19. Overall study context: PBMCs, B-cell-depleted T cells, or T cells provided the cDNA or gDNA that made up the material.

V shed 7 bases and J shed 0 bases, with 11 bases lying between them. This CDR3 is 13 amino acids long. Germline CDR1 is SGHNT and CDR2 is YYREEE (reference sequence). Living in about two dozen US areas, the participants were between 18 and 89 years of age. In the authors' workflow: Estimated nucleated cell counts came from reference gene primer amplification. The table came from immunoSEQ multiplex PCR; TCRdb's copy has only in-frame clones and leaves some out. The V and J calls and clone size come from that table; D and trimming were worked out from the DNA. The repertoire holds a few hundred thousand clones, more than 80% seen once, with less than 2.5% in the top ten.

Sequencing was carried out using PBMCs or T cells enriched from blood (not recorded which). The chain joins TRBV5-4 to TRBJ2-7; possibly TRBD2 for D (6 bases). This clonotype was sampled from a woman aged 18-30 years who had recovered from COVID-19. CDR3 sequence reads: CASGDSNSYEQYF. The CDR3 region has the DNA TGTGCCAGCGGGGACTCAAACTCCTACGAGCAGTACTTC.